What follows is one T cell receptor (beta chain) and its context. Its antigen remains unidentified. No much larger clone is present one base from it, and per-base qualities are unavailable. To prepare the library, the immunoSEQ multiplex PCR assay was applied. TCRbeta CDR3 sequencing was performed at survey depth by Adaptive Biotechnologies, and CDR3 sequences, V/J genes, productive frequency and template counts were reported. Amplification of TCR beta CDR3 regions was performed from genomic DNA rather than from RNA. As for how the authors treated the data: Jensen-Shannon divergence was used to quantify pairwise repertoire overlap between tissues, with a value of 1 indicating complete divergence and a value of 0 indicating identical repertoires. Based on pairwise JSD values, tissues were grouped by single-linkage agglomerative hierarchical clustering, and the results were shown as dendrograms. All patient samples were analyzed with GLIPH2 using simulation_depth 1000, kmer_min_depth 3 and cdr3_length_cutoff 8, and only groups containing more than two unique CDR3s were kept. In a standardized tissue-overlap score, Jaccard GLIPH-group overlap across patients was extrapolated to a standard repertoire size of 1000 clones. Associations of diversity with clinical or experimental variables used linear mixed-effect models with tissue fixed effects and individual random effects. The source is immuneACCESS, and TCRdb retained only in-frame sequences with V and J called. Part of the clones is not carried over; for the studies checked, unresolved V genes explain less than half of this, and the remainder is unexplained. That table supplies the V and J calls and clone size; D and trimming were determined from the DNA. This sample comprises 700 to 750 clones, just under 75% of them detected only once. The top ten clonotypes cover about 32% of the sample.

Reading from cysteine to phenylalanine, the CDR3 counts 17 amino acids. Just the 51-base CDR3 DNA is kept, in frame starting at base 1. Trimmed from V: 0 bases; trimmed from J: 6 bases; junction bases lacking a gene match: 8. Taken from the germline V gene, the CDR1 and CDR2 loops are MGHRA and YSYEKL. This sample is part of a study of tissue T cells after allogeneic stem cell transplantation (dated by TCRdb to about 2022). Describing the broader study: All GVHD patients received grafts from donors, several unmodified and three CD34-selected to deplete T cells. For viably preserved blood and marrow, CD3+ T cells were flow-sorted when cell numbers allowed, whereas DNA was extracted directly from smaller samples. The study profiled TCR beta repertoires across many tissues from research autopsies of patients with and without GVHD, plus mouse models of GVHD. The human arm was a prospective observational study without blinding or randomization. General study outcomes and caveats: Within patients, how anatomically similar the tissues were was a key factor in shaping TCR repertoire composition, regardless of disease or transplant status. Sampling depth was acknowledged as a limitation, and the patient cohort was both small and clinically heterogeneous. Which tissue TCRs were alloreactive or antigen-specific was not determined in the study, and some clones might have been persisting host cells. Only a few T cell clones appeared in more than one patient, yet motif-based clustering showed tissue-specific repertoire signatures that were shared between patients. In both patients and mice, T cells from blood and spleen covered only a limited part of the TCR repertoire found in tissues.

Read against the paper, the sample's time point label means: human tissue collected at research (rapid) autopsy. Over a roughly 3-year period, a research-autopsy study prospectively enrolled about 7 adult allo-HCT recipients who had steroid-refractory GVHD. Every GVHD patient had gastrointestinal GVHD and was given several lines of GVHD-directed therapy, and several of the GVHD patients also had skin involvement. Autopsy tissues, which were obtained after a median post-mortem interval of about ten hours, included GI sites from esophagus to rectum, liver, skin and lymphoid organs including spleen. Post-mortem blood was obtained from a cardiac chamber or the inferior vena cava, and marrow was aspirated from the iliac crest or spine when possible.

The sample in question was bone marrow, obtained at autopsy. The V and J segments used are TRBV4-1 and TRBJ2-2, with TRBD2 matching 9 junction bases. The source of this sequence is a female patient aged 18 to 50 with steroid-refractory graft-versus-host disease after an allogeneic stem cell transplant. The graft donor may be the source of some T cells after a transplant. The CDR3: CASSQEGSGRGAGELFF. The DNA reads TGCGCCAGCAGCCAAGAGGGTAGCGGGAGAGGGGCCGGGGAGCTGTTTTTT.